Below are 11 T cell receptor beta chains sequenced from a single sample in a study of T-cell reconstitution after alpha-beta-depleted transplantation in children. A TCRbeta library incorporating unique molecular identifiers was prepared. TCRdb re-derived calls from the PCR reads in MiXCR, one entry per CDR3 protein. The sample shows around 490,000 distinct CDR3 sequences, 9.5% to 12% of them seen only once. Sample: PBMCs, mostly from graft donor cells, taken 180 days after TCRalphabeta/CD19-depleted stem cell transplant. These receptors were obtained from a female patient aged 2 to 10 who had a stem cell transplant for aplastic anemia, so the T cells may come from the graft donor.

In its sample, this clonotype was seen many times. V is TRBV7-2 and J is TRBJ2-1; D gene unclear. The CDR3 runs 12 residues. With 2 bases removed from V and 6 bases from J, the gap between germline ends came to 5 bases. CDR1 is SGHTA, CDR2 FQGNSA, per germline. The CDR3 protein is CASSLSSNEQFF. CDR3 DNA: TGTGCCAGCAGCTTATCGAGCAATGAGCAGTTCTTC.

This clonotype has more than one count but fewer than ten. The rearrangement joins TRBV27 to TRBJ2-1; D may be TRBD1 (6 bases). From germline, CDR1 is MNHEY and CDR2 SMNVEV (reference sequence). The CDR3 is made up of 18 amino acids. Trimming stripped 5 bases from V and 3 bases from J, with 23 bases between. The CDR3 loop is CASSTPGAYPPNYNEQFF. CDR3 bases: TGTGCCAGCAGTACACCAGGGGCCTACCCACCTAACTACAATGAGCAGTTCTTC.

This clonotype turned up a few times. CDR3 loop: CASSLGTEFYNEQFF. In DNA form, the CDR3 reads TGTGCCAGCAGTCTAGGGACAGAGTTCTACAATGAGCAGTTCTTC. This chain joins TRBV27 and TRBJ2-1, with TRBD1 identical over 7 bases. V was pared by 5 bases and J by 3 bases, with 7 bases of the junction left unmatched. Germline V gene data show CDR1 as MNHEY and CDR2 as SMNVEV (reference sequence). CDR3 length equals 15 residues.

This clonotype was observed a few times. The V call is TRBV6-6, the J call TRBJ2-5, with 8 bases matching TRBD1. This CDR3 spans 18 amino acids. CDR1 and CDR2 (germline): MNHNY, SVGAGI (reference sequence). V shed 2 bases and J 4 bases; nucleotides not matched to a gene: 15. Here the CDR3 reads CASSYPKSTGGTVETQYF. The CDR3 DNA is TGTGCCAGCAGTTACCCGAAATCCACAGGGGGGACGGTAGAGACCCAGTACTTC.

This clonotype was counted many times. The chain links TRBV28 to TRBJ1-4; D is uncertain. CDR1 and CDR2 (germline): MDHEN, SYDVKM. The CDR3 spans 14 residues. V lost 3 bases, J lost 8 bases, and 13 bases lay in between. The CDR3: CASSLDQISEKLFF. In nucleotides, the CDR3 is TGTGCCAGCAGTTTGGATCAGATTTCCGAAAAACTGTTTTTT. Variable domain in full (rest from reference TRBV28 and TRBJ1-4): DVKVTQSSRYLVKRTGEKVFLECVQDMDHENMFWYRQDPGLGLRLIYFSYDVKMKEKGDIPEGYSVSREKKERFSLILESASTNQTSMYLCASSLDQISEKLFFGSGTQLSVL.

This clonotype was recorded a few times. This sequence joins TRBV6-2 or TRBV6-3 and TRBJ2-1; 8 bases align to TRBD1. V lost 11 bases and J lost 4; bases outside the gene matches: 7. This CDR3 comprises 13 residues. The V gene's germline CDR1 is MNHEY and CDR2 SVGEGT. The CDR3 DNA reads as TGTGCCGGACGGACAGGGCAATACAATGAGCAGTTCTTC. Its translation: CAGRTGQYNEQFF.

This clonotype was recorded many times. The chain uses TRBV9 and TRBJ2-7; 7 positions agree with TRBD2. Unmatched junction bases numbered 7, after V lost 4 bases and J lost 0 bases. Germline CDR1 and CDR2: SGDLS and YYNGEE. The CDR3 runs 15 residues. The CDR3 here is CASSPSGRSSYEQYF. The CDR3 nucleotides read TGTGCCAGCAGCCCGTCCGGGAGGAGCTCCTACGAGCAGTACTTC.

This clonotype was seen more than once but under ten times. V and J are TRBV20-1 and TRBJ1-5; 7 bases map to TRBD1. Unmatched junction bases numbered 6, after V lost 3 bases and J lost 4 bases. The CDR3 has 14 residues. Looked up from germline, CDR1 is DFQATT and CDR2 is SNEGSKA (reference sequence). CDR3 bases: TGCAGTGCTAGCTTGGGACAGACTAATCAGCCCCAGCATTTT. Translated, it gives CSASLGQTNQPQHF.

The J gene is TRBJ2-3, the V gene TRBV16; D unresolved. V lost 1 base and J lost 3, with 5 bases in between. This CDR3 is built from 13 residues. Germline values: CDR1 KGHSY, CDR2 FQNENV. The DNA for the CDR3 is TGTGCCAGCAGCCAATTCATGACAGATACGCAGTATTTT. This sequence encodes CASSQFMTDTQYF.

The table lists this clonotype with a few counts. Here the CDR3 DNA reads TGTGCCAGCAGTACCCAGGGGCGCGGGGCCAACGTCCTGACTTTC. It encodes CASSTQGRGANVLTF. V and J are TRBV25-1 and TRBJ2-6, with D possibly TRBD1 on 6 matching bases. The CDR3 extends over 15 amino acids. Per the germline V gene, CDR1 is MGHDK and CDR2 is SYGVNS. V lost 5 bases, J lost 4 bases, and 12 bases lay in between.

The chain uses TRBV7-8 and TRBJ2-7; 11 bases align to TRBD1. With 3 bases clipped from V and 9 bases from J, the junction kept 10 bases outside the gene matches. Germline V gives CDR1 SGHVS, CDR2 FQNEAQ. The CDR3 totals 15 residues. DNA of the CDR3: TGTGCCAGCAGCTTTCCGGGACAGGGGGGCCTCGGGCAGTACTTC. This sequence encodes CASSFPGQGGLGQYF. The full variable domain, with the rest looked up from reference TRBV7-8 and TRBJ2-7, is GAGVSQSPRYKVAKRGQDVALRCDPISGHVSLFWYQQALGQGPEFLTYFQNEAQLDKSGLPSDRFFAERPEGSVSTLKIQRTQQEDSAVYLCASSFPGQGGLGQYFGPGTRLTVT.